This TCR beta chain was sequenced for a study of beta chain features in type 1 diabetes. Whole-study context: Taken together, all samples contributed approximately 110 million examined sorted cells.

This clone was seen a handful of times. Antigen unknown. Trimming at V came to 1 base and at J to 4 bases, leaving 2 bases not matched to a gene. This CDR3 has 15 amino acids. Germline loops: CDR1 LGHNA, CDR2 YSLEER. Findings and limits, study-wide: In every one of the four CD4+ subsets, TCRB CDR3s were moderately but significantly shorter in Type 1 diabetes patients.

Expressed TCRB transcripts were sequenced because the entire RNA isolate underwent reverse transcription. The repertoire was sequenced with immunoSEQ multiplex PCR; TCRdb's copy has only in-frame clones and lacks some. The table has 150,000 to 200,000 clones, about 8.3% seen once. Source material: central memory CD4+ T cells from blood. The chain is built from TRBV4-3 and TRBJ2-3; 10 bases line up with TRBD1. This TCR came from a woman under 30 with type 1 diabetes. Here the CDR3 reads CASSQGTGGSDTQYF. The DNA of the CDR3 is TGCGCCAGCAGCCAAGGGACAGGGGGATCAGATACGCAGTATTTT.